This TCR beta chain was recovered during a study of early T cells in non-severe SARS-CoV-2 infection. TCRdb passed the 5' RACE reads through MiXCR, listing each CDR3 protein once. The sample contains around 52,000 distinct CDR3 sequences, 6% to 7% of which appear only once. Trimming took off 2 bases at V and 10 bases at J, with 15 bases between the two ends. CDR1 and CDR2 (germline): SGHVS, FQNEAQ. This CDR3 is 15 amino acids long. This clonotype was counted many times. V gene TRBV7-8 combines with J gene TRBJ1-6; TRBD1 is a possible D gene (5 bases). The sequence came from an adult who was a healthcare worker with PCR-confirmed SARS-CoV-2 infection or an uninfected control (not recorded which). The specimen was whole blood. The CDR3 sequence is CASSLLSQGISPLHF. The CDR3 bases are TGTGCCAGCAGCTTATTGTCCCAGGGAATATCACCCCTCCACTTT. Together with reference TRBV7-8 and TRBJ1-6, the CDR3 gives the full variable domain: GAGVSQSPRYKVAKRGQDVALRCDPISGHVSLFWYQQALGQGPEFLTYFQNEAQLDKSGLPSDRFFAERPEGSVSTLKIQRTQQEDSAVYLCASSLLSQGISPLHFGNGTRLTVT.